A selection of T cell receptor beta chains follows, all from one sample in a study of T cell responses to AZD1222 COVID-19 vaccine. TCRdb keeps only in-frame clones here, not all; method: immunoSEQ multiplex PCR. Of roughly 170,000 clones in the sample, 87% were seen once. Specimen: peripheral blood, collected on day 0 of AZD1222 vaccination. The receptor set was obtained from an adult in good health. Both conserved end residues are part of each CDR3. The order of the fields is J gene, V gene, D gene, clone size, CDR3 protein, CDR3 DNA. The D gene is left open where the match is weak. Not all rows give a size; the values are once, few, many and, for expanded clones, a class.

TRBJ2-5,TRBV5-1,NA,NA,CASSLSGQETQYF,TGCGCCAGCAGCTTGTCGGGGCAAGAGACCCAGTACTTC
TRBJ2-3,TRBV7-9,NA,once,CASTSLDTQYF,TGTGCCAGCACCTCCTTGGATACGCAGTATTTT
TRBJ1-1,TRBV6-5,NA,NA,CASSFDTRTEAFF,TGTGCCAGCAGTTTCGACACTCGCACTGAAGCTTTCTTT
TRBJ2-3,TRBV18,NA,NA,CASSSQAPDTQYF,TGTGCCAGCTCTTCACAGGCCCCAGATACGCAGTATTTT
TRBJ1-2,TRBV5-1,NA,NA,CASTPLGARYGYTF,TGCGCCAGCACCCCGCTTGGCGCGAGGTATGGCTACACCTTC
TRBJ2-3,TRBV5-1,TRBD2,NA,CASSSLLAGVGDTQYF,TGCGCCAGCAGCTCGTTACTAGCGGGAGTTGGGGATACGCAGTATTTT
TRBJ1-1,TRBV23-1,NA,NA,CASSQSMRQALNTEAFF,TGCGCCAGCAGTCAATCCATGAGACAGGCTTTGAACACTGAAGCTTTCTTT
TRBJ1-2,TRBV18,NA,once,CASSPDKGRGGYTF,TGTGCCAGCTCCCCCGACAAGGGACGGGGTGGCTACACCTTC
TRBJ1-2,TRBV5-5,TRBD1,NA,CASSLALGQPYGYTF,TGTGCCAGCAGCTTGGCCCTGGGACAGCCCTATGGCTACACCTTC
TRBJ1-2,TRBV30,NA,few,CAWSGRGGYTF,TGTGCCTGGTCCGGGCGGGGGGGCTACACCTTC